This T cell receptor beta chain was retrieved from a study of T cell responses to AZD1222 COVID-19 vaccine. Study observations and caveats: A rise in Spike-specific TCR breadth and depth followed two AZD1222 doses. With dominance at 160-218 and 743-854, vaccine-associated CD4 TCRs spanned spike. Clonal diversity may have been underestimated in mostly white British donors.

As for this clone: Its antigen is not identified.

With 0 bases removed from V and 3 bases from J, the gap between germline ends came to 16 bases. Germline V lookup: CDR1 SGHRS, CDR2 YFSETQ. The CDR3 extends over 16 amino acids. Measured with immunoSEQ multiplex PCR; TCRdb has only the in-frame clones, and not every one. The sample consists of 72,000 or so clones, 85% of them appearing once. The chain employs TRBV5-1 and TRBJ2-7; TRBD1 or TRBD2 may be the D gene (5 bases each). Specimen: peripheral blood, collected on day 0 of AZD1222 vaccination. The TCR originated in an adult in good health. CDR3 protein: CASSLAPGPVGYEQYF. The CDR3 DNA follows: TGCGCCAGCAGCTTGGCGCCGGGACCAGTCGGCTACGAGCAGTACTTC. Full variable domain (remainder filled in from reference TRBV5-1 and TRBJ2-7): KAGVTQTPRYLIKTRGQQVTLSCSPISGHRSVSWYQQTPGQGLQFLFEYFSETQRNKGNFPGRFSGRQFSNSRSEMNVSTLELGDSALYLCASSLAPGPVGYEQYFGPGTRLTVT.